What follows are 28 T cell receptor beta chains derived from one specimen sequenced in a study of vaccination effects on CD4 cells after COVID-19. Which antigens these TCRs recognize remains unknown. Method: immunoSEQ multiplex PCR; TCRdb's copy keeps in-frame clones and lacks some. The table lists under 80,000 clones, roughly 74% of them singletons. Expansion with viral peptide pools was applied to antigen-specific CD4+ T cells by the ViraFEST assay prior to sequencing. CD4+ T cell isolation took place after approximately ten days of culture. The sample consisted of CD4+ T cells from PBMCs cultured with HCoV-229E spike peptides, taken before COVID-19 vaccination. These receptors all come from a human donor who received a COVID-19 vaccine.

The chain combines TRBV7-9 with TRBJ2-5; D is ambiguous. Germline loops: CDR1 SEHNR, CDR2 FQNEAQ (reference sequence). The ends were cut back, 3 bases at V and 4 bases at J, with 6 bases in the middle. The CDR3 sequence is 12 residues long. The CDR3 nucleotides are TGTGCCAGCAGCTTTGCCTCAGAGACCCAGTACTTC. This translates into CASSFASETQYF.

The genes are TRBV12-2 and TRBJ1-4. TRBV12-2 is recorded as a pseudogene. The CDR3 loop spans 14 amino acids. CDR3 DNA: TGTGCAAGTCGCGGTCAGGAGGAGAATGAAAAACTGTTTTTT. It codes for CASRGQEENEKLFF.

The rearrangement links TRBV3-1 (or the pseudogene TRBV3-2) to TRBJ2-5, with D perhaps being TRBD1 or TRBD2 (5 bases each). The CDR3 length is 13 residues. V lost 2 bases and J 5 bases, leaving 9 bases between the germline ends. CDR1 is LGHDT, CDR2 YNNKEL, per germline (reference sequence). CDR3 region: CASSQSWGETQYF. CDR3 DNA sequence: TGTGCCAGCAGCCAAAGCTGGGGGGAGACCCAGTACTTC.

V is TRBV3-1 (or the pseudogene TRBV3-2) and J is TRBJ2-2; D unclear. The germline V gene has CDR1 LGHDT and CDR2 YNNKEL (reference sequence). The CDR3 length is 11 residues. V was cut by 8 bases and J by 0 bases, with 1 base left in between. The CDR3 DNA reads TGTGCCAGCTCGAACACCGGGGAGCTGTTTTTT. As protein: CASSNTGELFF.

The chain recombines TRBV9 with TRBJ2-5; TRBD1 matches 7 bases. V trimming: 4 bases; J trimming: 0 bases; junction bases outside the gene matches: 3. CDR3 length: 14 amino acids. Germline V gives CDR1 SGDLS, CDR2 YYNGEE. The CDR3 protein is CASSSGQNQETQYF. CDR3 nucleotide sequence: TGTGCCAGCAGCTCGGGACAGAACCAAGAGACCCAGTACTTC.

Only one count was recorded for this clone. The CDR3 loop reads CASRSTGHHTYEQYV. The CDR3 coding sequence is TGTGCCAGCAGGTCGACAGGGCATCACACCTACGAGCAGTACGTC. The chain links TRBV3-1 (or the pseudogene TRBV3-2) to TRBJ2-7, with 7 nucleotides matching TRBD1. Germline CDR1 LGHDT, CDR2 YNNKEL (reference sequence). This CDR3 is built from 15 residues. The V gene end was trimmed by 6 bases and the J gene end by 2 bases; junction bases not matched to a gene: 10.

There are a few counts of this clone. This sequence joins TRBV2 and TRBJ2-2, with D hard to call. Trimming shortened V by 3 bases and J by 0 bases, and 11 bases separated the two germline ends. Germline V lookup: CDR1 SNHLY, CDR2 FYNNEI. The CDR3 has 16 amino acids. Here the CDR3 reads CASSDLERTNTGELFF. CDR3 nucleotides: TGTGCCAGCAGTGATCTCGAACGGACGAACACCGGGGAGCTGTTTTTT. Filled out from reference TRBV2 and TRBJ2-2, the complete variable domain reads EPEVTQTPSHQVTQMGQEVILRCVPISNHLYFYWYRQILGQKVEFLVSFYNNEISEKSEIFDDQFSVERPDGSNFTLKIRSTKLEDSAMYFCASSDLERTNTGELFFGEGSRLTVL.

This chain connects TRBV21-1 to TRBJ2-7; the table's D call TRBD1 went unverified against the DNA. TRBV21-1 represents a pseudogene. This CDR3 contains 16 residues. CDR3 loop: CASSKSRDSAKGEQYV. CDR3 bases: TGTGCCAGCAGCAAGTCACGGGACAGTGCGAAGGGAGAGCAGTACGTC.

V usage is TRBV28 and J usage is TRBJ2-5; TRBD2 might be the D (5 bases). Germline-derived CDR1 and CDR2 are MDHEN and SYDVKM. V shed 5 bases and J shed 0 bases, with 13 bases lying between them. CDR3 length equals 15 residues. The CDR3, as DNA: TGTGCCAGCAGTCTCCGGACGGGGTACCAAGAGACCCAGTACTTC. Translated: CASSLRTGYQETQYF.

A remark on this clone: The junction and the germline gene differ at one end; a read error may be behind it. V is TRBV15 and J is TRBJ1-2; a weak D match, TRBD1 (6 bases). From germline, CDR1 is LNHNV and CDR2 YYDKDF (reference sequence). This CDR3 is 16 amino acids long. As DNA, the CDR3 is TGTGCCACCAGCAGAGATCTGGACAGCTACTACGTTGACTCCAACTTC. Residues: CATSRDLDSYYVDSNF. The variable domain in full, with the rest retrieved from reference TRBV15 and TRBJ1-2, is DAMVIQNPRYQVTQFGKPVTLSCSQTLNHNVMYWYQQKSSQAPKLLFHYYDKDFNNEADTPDNFQSRRPNTSFCFLDIRSPGLGDTAMYLCATSRDLDSYYVDSNFGSGTRLTVV.

The genes are TRBV7-3 and TRBJ2-3, with 7 nucleotides matching TRBD2. With 2 bases clipped from V and 2 bases from J, the junction kept 7 bases outside the gene matches. CDR1 is SGHTA, CDR2 FQGTGA, per germline. CDR3 size: 16 residues. The chain's CDR3 is CASSLSSGGVTDTQYF. The CDR3 DNA is TGTGCCAGCAGCTTATCTAGCGGTGGAGTCACAGATACGCAGTATTTT.

The chain uses TRBV19 and TRBJ1-1, with a possible D match to TRBD1 (6 bases). Germline V gene sequence: CDR1 LNHDA, CDR2 SQIVND (reference sequence). The CDR3 runs 17 residues. With 6 bases removed from V and 1 base from J, the gap between germline ends came to 21 bases. The CDR3 loop is CASSLNTQGQRNTEAFF. Written as DNA, the CDR3 is TGTGCCAGTAGCCTGAATACACAGGGTCAACGGAACACTGAAGCTTTCTTT.

The gene calls are TRBV2 and TRBJ1-2; unclear D gene. V gave up 3 bases and J gave up 5 bases, with 13 bases separating them. Germline V lookup: CDR1 SNHLY, CDR2 FYNNEI. The CDR3 runs 14 residues. CDR3 protein: CASSDGSRGYGYTF. In DNA, the CDR3 is TGTGCCAGCAGTGATGGATCCCGAGGATATGGCTACACCTTC.

The CDR3 here is CAISPGQGASNQPQHF. The CDR3 DNA sequence: TGTGCCATCAGCCCGGGACAGGGGGCGAGCAATCAGCCCCAGCATTTT. This chain links TRBV10-3 with TRBJ1-5; TRBD1 matches 12 bases. V shed 6 bases and J 1 base; nucleotides not matched to a gene: 4. This CDR3 contains 16 residues. Per germline, CDR1 ENHRY and CDR2 SYGVKD.

This chain uses TRBV2 with TRBJ2-1; 12 positions agree with TRBD2. CDR1 SNHLY and CDR2 FYNNEI come from the germline V gene. This CDR3 comprises 13 residues. Trimming cost V 2 bases and J 10 bases; bases outside gene matches: 0. The CDR3 region is CASSELAGGEQFF. The CDR3 DNA reads TGTGCCAGCAGTGAACTAGCGGGGGGGGAGCAGTTCTTC.

The gene calls are TRBV27 and TRBJ2-3; D is uncertain. The V gene's germline CDR1 is MNHEY and CDR2 SMNVEV (reference sequence). The CDR3 loop spans 15 amino acids. The V end was cut by 3 bases, the J end by 6 bases, with 16 bases between. The CDR3 sequence is CASSFSGPAPDTQYF. For the CDR3, the DNA is TGTGCCAGCAGTTTTTCGGGCCCGGCCCCGGATACGCAGTATTTT.

The genes are TRBV29-1 and TRBJ2-5; D remains unclear. Germline assignment: CDR1 SQVTM and CDR2 ANQGSEA. Between the trimmed V and J ends, which lost 5 bases and 3 bases, there was a span of 10 bases. This CDR3 spans 12 amino acids. CDR3 DNA sequence: TGCAGCGTTAGCCTCGCGGAAGAGACCCAGTACTTC. Its translation: CSVSLAEETQYF.

V usage is TRBV7-3 and J usage is TRBJ1-1; D remains ambiguous. The CDR3 is 13 amino acids. V was shortened by 5 bases and J by 5 bases, with 12 bases between the two germline ends. CDR1 SGHTA and CDR2 FQGTGA come from the germline V gene. The CDR3 loop reads CASSLGLATEAFF. The CDR3 region has the DNA TGTGCCAGCAGCCTAGGTCTAGCAACTGAAGCTTTCTTT.

This clone appeared once. The V and J genes are TRBV18 and TRBJ2-3, with a tentative D call TRBD2 (5 bases). The germline CDR1 and CDR2 sequences are KGHSH and LQKENI. V was trimmed by 3 bases and J by 2 bases, leaving 12 bases between them. This CDR3 contains 15 residues. CDR3 amino acids: CASSPERVDTDTQYF. The CDR3 region has the DNA TGTGCCAGCTCACCGGAGAGGGTGGACACAGATACGCAGTATTTT.

The chain combines TRBV30 with TRBJ1-2, with no clear D. The CDR3 has 11 residues. Trimming stripped 2 bases from V and 4 bases from J, with 5 bases between. Germline V gene data show CDR1 as GTSNPN and CDR2 as SVGIG (reference sequence). CDR3 nucleotide sequence: TGTGCCTGGAGTCCCTCCTATGGCTACACCTTC. Translated: CAWSPSYGYTF. Drawing the rest from reference TRBV30 and TRBJ1-2, the complete variable domain is SQTIHQWPATLVQPVGSPLSLECTVEGTSNPNLYWYRQAAGRGLQLLFYSVGIGQISSEVPQNLSASRPQDRQFILSSKKLLLSDSGFYLCAWSPSYGYTFGSGTRLTVV.

V is TRBV6-4 and J is TRBJ1-5; D remains ambiguous. With 5 bases removed from V and 4 bases from J, the gap between germline ends came to 9 bases. Germline-derived CDR1 and CDR2 are MRHNA and SNTAGT. The length of the CDR3 is 13 residues. The CDR3 loop reads CASSWGQNQPQHF. CDR3 DNA: TGTGCCAGCAGTTGGGGTCAAAATCAGCCCCAGCATTTT.

This clone was counted only a few times. The chain has TRBV7-8 and TRBJ1-5, with a weak D call TRBD1 (5 bases). CDR3 length: 13 residues. V dropped 6 bases and J dropped 4 bases, with 10 bases sitting between them. CDR1 is SGHVS and CDR2 is FQNEAQ in the germline V gene. In DNA form, the CDR3 reads TGTGCCAGCAGTCCGACAGAAAATCAGCCCCAGCATTTT. It encodes CASSPTENQPQHF.

The chain links TRBV19 to TRBJ1-2, with a possible D match to TRBD1 (6 bases). Looked up from germline, CDR1 is LNHDA and CDR2 is SQIVND (reference sequence). There are 14 residues in the CDR3. The V and J ends lost 9 bases and 7 bases respectively, with 21 bases between them. CDR3 protein: CASSTGPLMGGYTF. The CDR3 bases are TGTGCCAGCTCAACAGGGCCTTTAATGGGTGGCTACACCTTC.

V gene TRBV5-1 combines with J gene TRBJ1-1; D unclear. Germline V CDR1 and CDR2: SGHRS, YFSETQ. Trimming took 1 base from V and 4 from J, leaving 14 bases between them. The CDR3 spans 15 residues. CDR3 bases: TGCGCCAGCAGCTTGAGTGGCTTAAGTCCCACTGAAGCTTTCTTT. It encodes CASSLSGLSPTEAFF.

V and J are TRBV7-9 and TRBJ2-2; unclear D gene. The CDR3 runs 14 residues. Deletions cut 4 bases from V and 1 base from J, with 7 bases between. Germline V gives CDR1 SEHNR, CDR2 FQNEAQ (reference sequence). In nucleotides, the CDR3 is TGTGCCAGCAGCTCCCACGGGAACACCGGGGAGCTGTTTTTT. It encodes CASSSHGNTGELFF.

This clone was observed a few times. The chain has TRBV5-4 and TRBJ2-3, with TRBD2 matching 7 bases. Trimming cost V 0 bases and J 0 bases; bases outside gene matches: 7. CDR1 is SGHNT and CDR2 is YYREEE in the germline V gene (reference sequence). The CDR3 has 17 amino acids. The CDR3 DNA reads as TGTGCCAGCAGCTTGGTTTGGGCTAGCGGAAGCACAGATACGCAGTATTTT. Residues: CASSLVWASGSTDTQYF.

J is TRBJ2-7 and V is TRBV6-2 or TRBV6-3, with D maybe TRBD2 (5 bases). The CDR3 totals 13 residues. V lost 6 bases, J lost 4 bases, and 13 bases lay in between. Germline loops: CDR1 MNHEY, CDR2 SVGEGT. CDR3 sequence (DNA): TGTGCCAGCAGCCGACTGTCGGGGTACGAGCAGTACGTC. Translation gives CASSRLSGYEQYV.

The J gene is TRBJ1-6, the V gene TRBV19, with unresolved D. The germline V gene encodes CDR1 LNHDA and CDR2 SQIVND (reference sequence). This CDR3 contains 17 residues. Trimming took off 6 bases at V and 0 bases at J, with 15 bases between the two ends. DNA of the CDR3: TGTGCCAGTAGCCCTTTATTAGCAGACTCCTATAATTCACCCCTCCACTTT. Its translation is CASSPLLADSYNSPLHF.